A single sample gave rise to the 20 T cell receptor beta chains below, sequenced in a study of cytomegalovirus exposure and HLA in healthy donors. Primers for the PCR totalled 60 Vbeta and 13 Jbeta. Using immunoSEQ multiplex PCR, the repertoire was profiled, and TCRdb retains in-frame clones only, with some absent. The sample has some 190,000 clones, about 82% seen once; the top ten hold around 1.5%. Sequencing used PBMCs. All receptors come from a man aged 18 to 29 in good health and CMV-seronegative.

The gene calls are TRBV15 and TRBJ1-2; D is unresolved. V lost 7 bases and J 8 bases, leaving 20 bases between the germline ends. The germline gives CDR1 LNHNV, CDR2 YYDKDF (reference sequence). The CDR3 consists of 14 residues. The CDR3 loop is CATKLMGAARGYTF. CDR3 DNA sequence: TGTGCCACCAAGTTAATGGGTGCAGCGCGGGGCTACACCTTC.

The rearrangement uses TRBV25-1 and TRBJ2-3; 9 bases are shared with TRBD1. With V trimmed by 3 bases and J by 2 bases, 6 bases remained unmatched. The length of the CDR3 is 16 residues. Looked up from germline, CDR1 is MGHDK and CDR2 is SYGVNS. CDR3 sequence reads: CASSEGDRDLTDTQYF. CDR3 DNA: TGTGCCAGCAGTGAGGGGGACAGGGATCTCACAGATACGCAGTATTTT.

The CDR3: CASSERGEQYF. The CDR3 DNA sequence: TGCGCCAGCAGTGAGAGAGGCGAGCAGTACTTC. V usage is TRBV10-1 and J usage is TRBJ2-7; D uncertain. This CDR3 comprises 11 residues. V was trimmed by 2 bases and J by 6 bases, leaving 5 bases between them. The germline CDR1 and CDR2 sequences are WNHNN and SYGVQD (reference sequence).

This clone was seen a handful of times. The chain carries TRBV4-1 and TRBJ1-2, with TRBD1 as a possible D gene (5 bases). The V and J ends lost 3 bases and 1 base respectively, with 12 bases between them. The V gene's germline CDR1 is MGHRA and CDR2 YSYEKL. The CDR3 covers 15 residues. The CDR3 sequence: CASSHPGQGNYGYTF. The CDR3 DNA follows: TGCGCCAGCAGCCATCCGGGCCAGGGTAACTATGGCTACACCTTC.

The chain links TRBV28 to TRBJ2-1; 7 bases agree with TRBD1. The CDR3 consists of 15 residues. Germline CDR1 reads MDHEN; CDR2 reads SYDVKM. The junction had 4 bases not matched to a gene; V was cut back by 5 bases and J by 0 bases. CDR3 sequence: CASSVRGSSYNEQFF. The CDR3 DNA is TGTGCCAGCAGTGTCAGGGGGAGCTCCTACAATGAGCAGTTCTTC. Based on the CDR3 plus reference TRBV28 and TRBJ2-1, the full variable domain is DVKVTQSSRYLVKRTGEKVFLECVQDMDHENMFWYRQDPGLGLRLIYFSYDVKMKEKGDIPEGYSVSREKKERFSLILESASTNQTSMYLCASSVRGSSYNEQFFGPGTRLTVL.

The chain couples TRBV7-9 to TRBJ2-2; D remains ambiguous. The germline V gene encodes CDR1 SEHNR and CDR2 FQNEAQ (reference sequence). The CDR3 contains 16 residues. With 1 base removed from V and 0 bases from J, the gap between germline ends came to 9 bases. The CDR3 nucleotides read TGTGCCAGCAGCTTAGTCAGGCAGGCGAACACCGGGGAGCTGTTTTTT. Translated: CASSLVRQANTGELFF.

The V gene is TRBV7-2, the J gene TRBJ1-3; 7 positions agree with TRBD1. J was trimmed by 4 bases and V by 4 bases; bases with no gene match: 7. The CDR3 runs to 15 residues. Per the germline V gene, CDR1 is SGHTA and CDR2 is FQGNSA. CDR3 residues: CASSSLTGVGNTIYF. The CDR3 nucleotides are TGTGCCAGCAGCTCCCTCACAGGGGTGGGAAACACCATATATTTT.

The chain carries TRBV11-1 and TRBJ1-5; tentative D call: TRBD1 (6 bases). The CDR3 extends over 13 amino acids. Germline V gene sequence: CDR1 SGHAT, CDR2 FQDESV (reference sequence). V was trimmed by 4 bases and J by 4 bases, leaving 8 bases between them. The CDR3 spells CASSSQGNQPQHF. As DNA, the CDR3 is TGTGCCAGCAGCTCCCAGGGGAATCAGCCCCAGCATTTT.

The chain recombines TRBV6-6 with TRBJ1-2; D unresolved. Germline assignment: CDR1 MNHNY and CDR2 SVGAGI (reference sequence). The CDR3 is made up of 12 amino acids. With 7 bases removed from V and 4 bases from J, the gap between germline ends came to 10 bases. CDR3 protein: CASKPGIYGYTF. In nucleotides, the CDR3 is TGTGCCAGCAAACCCGGGATCTATGGCTACACCTTC.

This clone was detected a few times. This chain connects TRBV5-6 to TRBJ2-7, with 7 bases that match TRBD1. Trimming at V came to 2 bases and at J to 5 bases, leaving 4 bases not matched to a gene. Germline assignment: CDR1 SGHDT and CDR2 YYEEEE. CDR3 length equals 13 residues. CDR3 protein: CASSFEGADEQYF. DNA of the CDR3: TGTGCCAGCAGCTTCGAGGGGGCGGACGAGCAGTACTTC.

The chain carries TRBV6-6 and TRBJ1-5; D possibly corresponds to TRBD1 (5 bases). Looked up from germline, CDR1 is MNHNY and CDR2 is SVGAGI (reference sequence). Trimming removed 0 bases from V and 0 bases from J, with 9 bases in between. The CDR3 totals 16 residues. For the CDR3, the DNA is TGTGCCAGCAGTTACTCCCCGACAGATAGCAATCAGCCCCAGCATTTT. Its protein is CASSYSPTDSNQPQHF.

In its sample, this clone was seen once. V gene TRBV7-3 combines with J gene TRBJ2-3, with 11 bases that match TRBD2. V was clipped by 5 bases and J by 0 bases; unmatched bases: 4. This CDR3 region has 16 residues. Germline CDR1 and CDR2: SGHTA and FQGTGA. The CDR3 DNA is TGTGCCAGCAGCCTCCTAGCGGGGGGCAGCACAGATACGCAGTATTTT. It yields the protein CASSLLAGGSTDTQYF.

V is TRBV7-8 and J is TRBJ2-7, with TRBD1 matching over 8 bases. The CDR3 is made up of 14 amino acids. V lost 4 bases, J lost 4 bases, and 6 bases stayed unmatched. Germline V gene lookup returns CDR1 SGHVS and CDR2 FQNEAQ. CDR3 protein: CASSSQGARYEQYF. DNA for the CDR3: TGTGCCAGCAGCTCCCAGGGGGCGCGGTACGAGCAGTACTTC.

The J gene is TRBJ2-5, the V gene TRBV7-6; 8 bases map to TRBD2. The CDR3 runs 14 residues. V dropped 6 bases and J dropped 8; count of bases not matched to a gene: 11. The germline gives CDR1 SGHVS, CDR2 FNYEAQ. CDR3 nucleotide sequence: TGTGCCAGCAGTCTCTCGGGGGGGGTGGAAACCCAGTACTTC. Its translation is CASSLSGGVETQYF.

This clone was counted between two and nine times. The CDR3 DNA is TGTGCCAGCAGCCCTAGCGGGAGGACCACCGGGGAGCTGTTTTTT. The encoded protein is CASSPSGRTTGELFF. The chain couples TRBV5-6 to TRBJ2-2; 11 bases are a match to TRBD2. CDR1 is SGHDT and CDR2 is YYEEEE in the germline V gene. The CDR3 runs to 15 residues. The trim removed 4 bases at V and 4 bases at J, leaving 3 bases unmatched.

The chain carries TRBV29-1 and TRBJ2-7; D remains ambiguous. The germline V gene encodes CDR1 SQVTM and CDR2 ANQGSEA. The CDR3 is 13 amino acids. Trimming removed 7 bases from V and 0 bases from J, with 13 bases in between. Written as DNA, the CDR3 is TGCAGCGGTGTACTCACCTCCTCCTACGAGCAGTACTTC. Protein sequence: CSGVLTSSYEQYF.

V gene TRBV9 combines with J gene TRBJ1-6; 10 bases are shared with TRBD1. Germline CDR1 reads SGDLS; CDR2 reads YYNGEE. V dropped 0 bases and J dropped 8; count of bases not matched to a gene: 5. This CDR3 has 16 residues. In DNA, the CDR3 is TGTGCCAGCAGCGTAGGGACAGGGGGTTTCGATTCACCCCTCCACTTT. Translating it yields CASSVGTGGFDSPLHF. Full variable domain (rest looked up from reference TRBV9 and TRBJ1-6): DSGVTQTPKHLITATGQRVTLRCSPRSGDLSVYWYQQSLDQGLQFLIQYYNGEERAKGNILERFSAQQFPDLHSELNLSSLELGDSALYFCASSVGTGGFDSPLHFGNGTRLTVT.

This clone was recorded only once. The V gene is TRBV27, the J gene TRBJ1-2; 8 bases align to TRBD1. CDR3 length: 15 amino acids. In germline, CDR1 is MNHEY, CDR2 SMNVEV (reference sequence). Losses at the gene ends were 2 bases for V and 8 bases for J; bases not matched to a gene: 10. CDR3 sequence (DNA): TGTGCCAGCAGTTTAATTGGCAGGGGGCGTGGGGGCTACACCTTC. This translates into CASSLIGRGRGGYTF.

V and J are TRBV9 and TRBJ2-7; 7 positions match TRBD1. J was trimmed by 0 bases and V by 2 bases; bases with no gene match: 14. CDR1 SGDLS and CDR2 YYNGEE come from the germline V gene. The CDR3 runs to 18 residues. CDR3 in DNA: TGTGCCAGCAGCGTCCCAACCCATATCACAGGGGACTCCTACGAGCAGTACTTC. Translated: CASSVPTHITGDSYEQYF.

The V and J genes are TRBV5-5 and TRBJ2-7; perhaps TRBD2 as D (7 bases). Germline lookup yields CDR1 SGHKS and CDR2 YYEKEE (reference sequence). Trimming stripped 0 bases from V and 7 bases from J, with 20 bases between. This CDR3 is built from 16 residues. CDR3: CASSLGGRGGAGEQYF. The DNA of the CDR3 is TGTGCCAGCAGCTTGGGCGGAAGGGGGGGGGCGGGGGAGCAGTACTTC.